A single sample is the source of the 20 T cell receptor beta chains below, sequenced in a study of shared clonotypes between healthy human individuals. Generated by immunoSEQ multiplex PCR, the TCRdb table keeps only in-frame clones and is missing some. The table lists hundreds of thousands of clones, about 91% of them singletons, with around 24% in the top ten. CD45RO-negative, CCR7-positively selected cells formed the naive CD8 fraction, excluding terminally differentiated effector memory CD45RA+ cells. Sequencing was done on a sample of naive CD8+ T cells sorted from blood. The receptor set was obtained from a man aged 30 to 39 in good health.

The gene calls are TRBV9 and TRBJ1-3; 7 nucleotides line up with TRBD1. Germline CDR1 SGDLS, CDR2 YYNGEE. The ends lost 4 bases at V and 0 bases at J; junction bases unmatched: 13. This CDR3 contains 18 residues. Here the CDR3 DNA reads TGTGCCAGCAGCCCCCACACGGGGACAGCCATCTCTGGAAACACCATATATTTT. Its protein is CASSPHTGTAISGNTIYF.

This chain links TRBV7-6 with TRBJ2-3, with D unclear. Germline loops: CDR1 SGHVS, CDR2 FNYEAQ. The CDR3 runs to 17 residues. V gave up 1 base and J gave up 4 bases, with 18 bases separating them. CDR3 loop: CASSLVAPGLLPDTQYF. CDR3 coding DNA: TGTGCCAGCAGCTTAGTCGCTCCCGGCCTTCTTCCAGATACGCAGTATTTT. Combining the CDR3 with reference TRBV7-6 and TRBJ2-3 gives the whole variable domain GAGVSQSPRYKVTKRGQDVALRCDPISGHVSLYWYRQALGQGPEFLTYFNYEAQQDKSGLPNDRFSAERPEGSISTLTIQRTEQRDSAMYRCASSLVAPGLLPDTQYFGPGTRLTVL.

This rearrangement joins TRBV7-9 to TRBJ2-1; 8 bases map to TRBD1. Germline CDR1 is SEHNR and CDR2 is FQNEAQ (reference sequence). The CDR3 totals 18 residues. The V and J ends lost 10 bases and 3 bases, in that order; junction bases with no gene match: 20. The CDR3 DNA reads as TGTGCCACCATACCGGAAGGACAGGGTTTCTTCCACTACAATGAGCAGTTCTTC. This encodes CATIPEGQGFFHYNEQFF.

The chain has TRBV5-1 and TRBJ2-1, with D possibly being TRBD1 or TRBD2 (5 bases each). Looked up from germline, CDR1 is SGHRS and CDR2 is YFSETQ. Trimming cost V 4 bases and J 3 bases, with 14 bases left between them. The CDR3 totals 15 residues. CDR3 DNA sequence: TGCGCCAGCAGCCGAGTTTCGGGGCTCTACAATGAGCAGTTCTTC. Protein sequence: CASSRVSGLYNEQFF.

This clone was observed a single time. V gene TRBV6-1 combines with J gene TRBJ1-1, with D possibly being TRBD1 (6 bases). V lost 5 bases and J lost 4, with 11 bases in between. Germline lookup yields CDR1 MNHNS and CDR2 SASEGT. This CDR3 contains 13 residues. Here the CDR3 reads CASSRTGTTEAFF. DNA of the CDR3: TGTGCCAGCAGTCGTACAGGGACCACTGAAGCTTTCTTT.

Here the CDR3 DNA reads TGTGCCAATCGGGACATCGGCTCCGAGGGCTACACCTTC. Its translation: CANRDIGSEGYTF. V is TRBV28 and J is TRBJ1-2, with a tentative D call TRBD1 (6 bases). Germline V lookup: CDR1 MDHEN, CDR2 SYDVKM. V lost 10 bases and J 8 bases, leaving 20 bases between the germline ends. The CDR3 covers 13 residues.

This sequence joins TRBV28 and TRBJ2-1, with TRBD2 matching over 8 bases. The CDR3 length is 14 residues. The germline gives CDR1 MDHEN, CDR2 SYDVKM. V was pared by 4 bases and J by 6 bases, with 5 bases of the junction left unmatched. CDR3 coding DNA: TGTGCCAGCAGTTGGCGGGGGGAGGTCAATGAGCAGTTCTTC. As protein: CASSWRGEVNEQFF.

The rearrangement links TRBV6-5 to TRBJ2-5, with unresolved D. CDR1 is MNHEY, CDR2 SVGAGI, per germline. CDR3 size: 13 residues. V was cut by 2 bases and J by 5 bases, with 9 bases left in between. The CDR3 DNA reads TGTGCCAGCAGTTACACGGGTTGGGAGACCCAGTACTTC. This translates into CASSYTGWETQYF.

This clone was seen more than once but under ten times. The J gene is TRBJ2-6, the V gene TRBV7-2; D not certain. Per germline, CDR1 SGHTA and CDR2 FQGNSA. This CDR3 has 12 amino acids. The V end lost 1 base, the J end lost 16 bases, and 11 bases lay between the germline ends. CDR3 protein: CASSLGAALLTF. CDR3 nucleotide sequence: TGTGCCAGCAGCTTAGGGGCAGCCTTGCTGACTTTC.

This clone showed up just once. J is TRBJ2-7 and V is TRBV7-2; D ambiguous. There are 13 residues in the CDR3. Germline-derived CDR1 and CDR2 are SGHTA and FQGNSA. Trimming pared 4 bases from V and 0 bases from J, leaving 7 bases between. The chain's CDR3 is CASSSSSSYEQYF. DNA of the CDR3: TGTGCCAGCAGCTCATCAAGCTCCTACGAGCAGTACTTC. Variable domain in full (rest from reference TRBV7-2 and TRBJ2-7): GAGVSQSPSNKVTEKGKDVELRCDPISGHTALYWYRQSLGQGLEFLIYFQGNSAPDKSGLPSDRFSAERTGGSVSTLTIQRTQQEDSAVYLCASSSSSSYEQYFGPGTRLTVT.

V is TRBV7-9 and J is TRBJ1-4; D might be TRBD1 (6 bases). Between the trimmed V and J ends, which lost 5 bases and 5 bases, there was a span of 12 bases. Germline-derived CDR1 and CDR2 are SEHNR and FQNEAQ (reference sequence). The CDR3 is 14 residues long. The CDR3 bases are TGTGCCAGCAGCCCTGGGACAAGGAATGAAAAACTGTTTTTT. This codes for CASSPGTRNEKLFF.

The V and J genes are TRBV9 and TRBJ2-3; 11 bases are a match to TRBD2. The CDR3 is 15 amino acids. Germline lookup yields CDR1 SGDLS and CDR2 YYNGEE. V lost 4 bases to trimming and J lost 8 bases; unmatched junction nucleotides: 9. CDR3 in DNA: TGTGCCAGCAGCACGGGACTAGCGGAGCCCAGTACGCAGTATTTT. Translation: CASSTGLAEPSTQYF. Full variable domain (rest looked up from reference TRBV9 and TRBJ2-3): DSGVTQTPKHLITATGQRVTLRCSPRSGDLSVYWYQQSLDQGLQFLIQYYNGEERAKGNILERFSAQQFPDLHSELNLSSLELGDSALYFCASSTGLAEPSTQYFGPGTRLTVL.

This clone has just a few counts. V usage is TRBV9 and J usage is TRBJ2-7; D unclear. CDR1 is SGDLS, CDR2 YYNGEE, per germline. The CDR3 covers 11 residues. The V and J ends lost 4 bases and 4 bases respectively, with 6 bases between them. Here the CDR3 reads CASSSDYEQYF. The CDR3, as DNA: TGTGCCAGCAGCTCCGATTACGAGCAGTACTTC.

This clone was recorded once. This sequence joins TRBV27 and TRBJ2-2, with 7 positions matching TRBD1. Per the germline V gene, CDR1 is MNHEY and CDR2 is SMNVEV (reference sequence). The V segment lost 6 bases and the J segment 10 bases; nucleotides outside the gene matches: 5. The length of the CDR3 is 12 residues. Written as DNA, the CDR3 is TGTGCCAGCAGCCAAGACAGGGTGGAGCTGTTTTTT. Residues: CASSQDRVELFF.

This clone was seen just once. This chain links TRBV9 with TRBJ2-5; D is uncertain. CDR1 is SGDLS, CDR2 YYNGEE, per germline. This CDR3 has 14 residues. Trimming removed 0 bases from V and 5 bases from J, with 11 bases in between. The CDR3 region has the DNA TGTGCCAGCAGCGTAGGTGAAGGGTGGGAGACCCAGTACTTC. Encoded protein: CASSVGEGWETQYF.

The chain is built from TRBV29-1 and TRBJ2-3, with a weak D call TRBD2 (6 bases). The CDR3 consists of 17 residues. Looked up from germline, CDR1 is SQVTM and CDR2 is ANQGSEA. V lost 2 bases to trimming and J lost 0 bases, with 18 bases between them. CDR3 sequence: CSVESSGVDTSTDTQYF. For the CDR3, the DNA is TGCAGCGTTGAATCGTCGGGAGTGGATACTAGCACAGATACGCAGTATTTT.

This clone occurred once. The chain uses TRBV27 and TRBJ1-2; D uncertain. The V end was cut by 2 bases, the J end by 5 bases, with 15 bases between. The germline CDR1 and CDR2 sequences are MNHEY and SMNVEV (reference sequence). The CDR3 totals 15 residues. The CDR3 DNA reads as TGTGCCAGCAGTTTACGGTCAGGTCTCTGGTATGGCTACACCTTC. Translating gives CASSLRSGLWYGYTF.

CDR3 residues: CASSLGIQRGTNTEAFF. The DNA for the CDR3 is TGCGCCAGCAGCTTGGGAATACAGAGGGGCACTAACACTGAAGCTTTCTTT. The V and J genes are TRBV5-1 and TRBJ1-1; a weak D match, TRBD1 (5 bases). Germline V gives CDR1 SGHRS, CDR2 YFSETQ. Trimming removed 0 bases from V and 2 bases from J, with 17 bases in between. This CDR3 is 17 amino acids long.

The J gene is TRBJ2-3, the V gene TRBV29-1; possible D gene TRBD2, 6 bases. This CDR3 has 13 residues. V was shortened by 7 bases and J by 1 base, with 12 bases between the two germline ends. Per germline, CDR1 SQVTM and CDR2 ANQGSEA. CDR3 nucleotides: TGCAGCGGCCGGGACTCAGGCACAGATACGCAGTATTTT. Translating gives CSGRDSGTDTQYF.

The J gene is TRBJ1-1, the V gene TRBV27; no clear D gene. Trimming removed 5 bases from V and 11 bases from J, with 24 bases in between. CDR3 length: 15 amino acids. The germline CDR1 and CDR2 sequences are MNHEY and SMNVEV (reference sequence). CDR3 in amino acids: CASSPLSTRNLYAFF. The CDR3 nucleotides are TGTGCCAGCAGTCCACTCTCTACGAGGAACCTGTATGCTTTCTTT.